This T cell receptor (beta chain) derives from a study of Ad26.COV2.S vaccination and SARS-CoV-2 variants (dated by TCRdb to the early 2020s). About the full investigation: Vaccine-arm donors came from COV1001, a multicentre, randomized, double-blind, placebo-controlled phase I-IIa trial of Ad26.COV2.S in healthy adults. Ad26.COV2.S was administered intramuscularly at 5 x 10^10 or 1 x 10^11 viral particles, either as a single shot or as two shots given 56 days apart. TCRbeta repertoire sequencing served as the tool for gauging how specific and how broad the SARS-CoV-2-reactive T cell receptors were following Ad26.COV2.S vaccination. A total of around 32 samples were included in the TCR-sequenced set, comprising roughly 20 Ad26.COV2.S vaccine recipients, 5 placebo recipients and 8 SARS-CoV-2 convalescent individuals. Trial participants were randomized into five groups of five: low-dose or high-dose Ad26.COV2.S given once or twice, or placebo on both occasions. Throughout the experiments and outcome assessment, investigators stayed blinded to trial group allocation. The research as a whole found: Compared with placebo recipients, Ad26.COV2.S recipients showed higher spike-specific TCR breadth (P = 0.0014). After vaccination, substantial breadth of spike-specific CD8+ and CD4+ T cell responses was reported. The authors noted that the TCR breadth and depth analyses may have underestimated total T cell responses. Comparing responses between vaccine doses or regimens was not something the study was powered to do. Vaccine and placebo recipients had comparable non-spike TCR breadth, which fits with the vaccine containing only spike.

This clone was observed a handful of times. No antigen is known for it. No much larger clone is present one base from it, and per-base qualities are unavailable. According to the germline V gene (reference sequence), CDR1 reads MNHEY and CDR2 reads SMNVEV. Germline trimming: 6 bases from V, 10 bases from J; junction bases outside gene matches: 6. The CDR3 holds 13 amino acids from the cysteine to the phenylalanine. This entry keeps only the CDR3 DNA: 39 bases, framed from base 1. In light of the paper, this sample's treatment or condition label describes: some 19 received Ad26.COV2.S at low or high dose, single or two shots; 5 received placebo; per-sample allocation not given. Repertoires of vaccine and placebo recipients were sequenced from samples taken on day 63 after the first injection. Between 29 July and 7 August 2020, Cohort 1b enrolled around 24 adults aged 18-55 years at one site in Boston, USA. As a vaccine, Ad26.COV2.S was a replication-incompetent adenovirus type 26 vector that expressed a prefusion-stabilized SARS-CoV-2 spike protein derived from the original Wuhan strain.

The immunoSEQ Assay was used to sequence TCRbeta CDR3 regions. After extraction, genomic DNA underwent amplification by bias-controlled multiplex PCR, followed by high-throughput sequencing. In the original analysis: To quantify the absolute abundance of every unique TCRbeta CDR3 region, sequences were collapsed and filtered. Usable DNA was measured by amplifying reference genes present in all nucleated cells, and TCRbeta template counts were normalized to that usable DNA to estimate T cell fraction. Repertoire TCRs were annotated as SARS-CoV-2-specific when V gene, CDR3 amino acid sequence and J gene were exactly matched to a known reactive TCR set. MIRA supplied the reference SARS-CoV-2 TCR set, which was filtered for enrichment in COVID-19-positive ImmuneCODE repertoires so that public or cross-reactive TCRs were removed. Drawing on the MIRA antigens, annotated TCRs were analysed further at the level of specific ORF or position within ORF. Breadth was defined as annotated unique rearrangements over total unique productive rearrangements; depth was the summed frequency of those rearrangements. Two-sided Wilcoxon rank-sum tests were applied when comparing TCR breadth between groups. Imported from immuneACCESS, the table was reduced by TCRdb to in-frame sequences with V and J called. These copies leave out some clones; in studies compared against another copy, an unresolved V gene accounts for under half, and the cause of the remainder is not known. V, J and clone size derive from that table, while D and trimming were established from the DNA sequence. The sample data list some 330,000 clones, and roughly 90% of these were observed just once. Of the sample, about 5% falls within the top ten clones.

This receptor was identified in a person between 18 and 60 years old who received the Ad26.COV2.S COVID-19 vaccine or a placebo. The source was peripheral blood, collected in a trial of Ad26.COV2.S vaccine versus placebo. The chain is encoded by TRBV27 joined to TRBJ1-4, and TRBD1 aligns with 9 junction nucleotides. The DNA sequence is TGTGCCAGCAGCCGGGACAGGGTATCAAAACTGTTTTTT. Its translation is CASSRDRVSKLFF.